The rows below give T cell receptor beta chains drawn from one sample of a study of blood T cells in healthy people across ages. TCRdb ran MiXCR on the 5' RACE reads and lists one entry per CDR3 protein. The sample holds roughly 2 million distinct CDR3 sequences, just under 50% seen once. The sample taken for sequencing was blood. Receptor source: a woman aged 35 to 49 in good health. Each CDR3 is given with its conserved first and last residue.

V: TRBV7-2; J: TRBJ1-5; CDR3: CASSSSLRVDQPQHF
V: TRBV20-1; J: TRBJ2-5; CDR3: CSARDSRIQETQYF
V: TRBV20-1; J: TRBJ2-5; CDR3: CSARPGATETQYF
V: TRBV7-9; J: TRBJ2-7; CDR3: CASSANRGPYYEQYF
V: TRBV5-1; J: TRBJ2-3; CDR3: CASSLTGTFSSTDTQYF
V: TRBV28; J: TRBJ1-2; CDR3: CASRWAGDYGYTF
V: TRBV7-8; J: TRBJ2-7; CDR3: CASSLALSTYEQYF
V: TRBV29-1; J: TRBJ2-5; CDR3: CSVERFGETQYF
V: TRBV3-1; J: TRBJ2-5; CDR3: CASSPTSGGSREQYF
V: TRBV6-2/TRBV6-3; J: TRBJ2-5; CDR3: CASSYSYGETQYF
V: TRBV24-1; J: TRBJ2-1; CDR3: CATSSQSSYNEQFF
V: TRBV2; J: TRBJ1-6; CDR3: CASRQDRGNSPHHF
V: TRBV29-1; J: TRBJ2-1; CDR3: CSVEKGTGLAGYNEQFF
V: TRBV6-5; J: TRBJ1-2; CDR3: CATRTAPVEGYTF
V: TRBV7-2; J: TRBJ2-7; CDR3: CASRSESSYEQYF
V: TRBV28; J: TRBJ2-3; CDR3: CASRNSGRAPDTQYF
V: TRBV20-1; J: TRBJ1-5; CDR3: CSASRGVGGKGNQPQHF
V: TRBV7-2; J: TRBJ2-7; CDR3: CASSETTGTNEQYF
V: TRBV7-2; J: TRBJ2-5; CDR3: CASSSRGWETQYF
V: TRBV12-3/TRBV12-4; J: TRBJ2-6; CDR3: CASSFLRGSSGANVLTF
V: TRBV3-1; J: TRBJ2-5; CDR3: CASSLYLGRGYQETQYF
V: TRBV20-1; J: .; CDR3: CSARSSGGPEQYF
V: TRBV7-2; J: TRBJ2-3; CDR3: CASSPSDRTDTQYF
V: TRBV7-9; J: TRBJ2-1; CDR3: CASSWGTGNENEQFF
V: TRBV11-2; J: TRBJ1-1; CDR3: CASTLRGVGNTEAFF
V: TRBV28; J: TRBJ2-1; CDR3: CASRELAGGPDEQFF
V: TRBV18; J: TRBJ2-5; CDR3: CASSFRVGPETQYF
V: TRBV20-1; J: TRBJ2-1; CDR3: CSARGGLWNEQFF
V: TRBV6-1; J: TRBJ2-5; CDR3: CASKNPNRETQYF
V: TRBV20-1; J: TRBJ1-6; CDR3: CSATRQIFNSPLHF
V: TRBV20-1; J: TRBJ2-3; CDR3: CSARLSLAASTDTQYF
V: TRBV7-2; J: TRBJ1-1; CDR3: CASSLLGLNPNTEAFF
V: TRBV7-8; J: TRBJ2-1; CDR3: CASIFPPYYKEQFF
V: TRBV6-6; J: TRBJ2-5; CDR3: CASSYVGGPQETQYF
V: TRBV6-6; J: TRBJ2-7; CDR3: CATRPGQGTYEQYF
V: TRBV6-5; J: TRBJ2-1; CDR3: CASSYPGKRDEQFF
V: TRBV4-2; J: .; CDR3: CASSQESGQGGNEQYF
V: TRBV12-3/TRBV12-4; J: TRBJ2-3; CDR3: CASSFGVSGTETQYF
V: TRBV3-1; J: TRBJ2-3; CDR3: CASTLTPRAPGTDTQYF
V: TRBV10-3; J: TRBJ2-1; CDR3: CAISESRGGYNEQFF
V: TRBV20-1; J: TRBJ2-5; CDR3: CSARDLRTGRETQYF
V: TRBV11-2; J: .; CDR3: CASSWGQAPRETQYF
V: TRBV28; J: TRBJ1-2; CDR3: CASSLTGGFTPGYTF
V: TRBV4-3; J: TRBJ2-3; CDR3: CASSLQSGGGDTQYF
V: TRBV20-1; J: TRBJ2-7; CDR3: CSAGRSLETYEQYF
V: TRBV5-1; J: TRBJ2-3; CDR3: CASSPDRMPDTQYF